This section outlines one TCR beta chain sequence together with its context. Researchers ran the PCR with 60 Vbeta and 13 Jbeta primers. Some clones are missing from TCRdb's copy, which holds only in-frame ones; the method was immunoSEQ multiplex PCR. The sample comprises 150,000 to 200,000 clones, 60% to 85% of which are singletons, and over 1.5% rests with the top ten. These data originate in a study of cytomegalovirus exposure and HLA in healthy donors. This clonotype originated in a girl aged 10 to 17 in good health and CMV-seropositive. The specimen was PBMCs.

The CDR3 nucleotides read TGTGCCAGCAGCGTCGGACAGGGGGCTCCTGAAGCTTTCTTT. Encoded protein: CASSVGQGAPEAFF. V usage is TRBV7-9 and J usage is TRBJ1-1, with 11 bases that match TRBD1. The CDR3 covers 14 residues. The germline V gene encodes CDR1 SEHNR and CDR2 FQNEAQ (reference sequence). V dropped 5 bases and J dropped 6; count of bases not matched to a gene: 5.